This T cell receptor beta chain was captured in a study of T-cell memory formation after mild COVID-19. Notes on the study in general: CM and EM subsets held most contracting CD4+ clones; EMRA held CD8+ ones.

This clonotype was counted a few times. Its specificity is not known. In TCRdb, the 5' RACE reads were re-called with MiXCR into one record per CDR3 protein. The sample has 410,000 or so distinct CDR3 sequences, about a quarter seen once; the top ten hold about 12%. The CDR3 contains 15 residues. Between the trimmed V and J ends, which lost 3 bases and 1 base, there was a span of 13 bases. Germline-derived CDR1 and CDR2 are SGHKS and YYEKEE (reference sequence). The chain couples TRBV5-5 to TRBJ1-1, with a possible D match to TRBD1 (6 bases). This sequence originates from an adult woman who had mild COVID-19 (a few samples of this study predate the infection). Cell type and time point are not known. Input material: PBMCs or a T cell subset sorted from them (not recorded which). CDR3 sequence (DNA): TGTGCCAGCAGCTCCCAACGGGGGGCGAACACTGAAGCTTTCTTT. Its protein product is CASSSQRGANTEAFF.